This is a list of T cell receptor beta chains from one sample in a study of CD8+ T cells in alopecia areata. TCRdb's copy holds only in-frame clones and misses some; the assay was immunoSEQ multiplex PCR. In the table there are some 120,000 clones, around three fifths of which are singletons. Sequencing used CD4+ T cells sorted from blood, obtained at week 0. The receptors come from a human donor with alopecia areata. Both conserved end residues are part of each CDR3. The D gene is left open where the match is weak. Some rows have no size entry. The others give once, few or many, or a class for an expanded clone.

few,TRBV10-3,NA,TRBJ2-4,TGTGCCATCAGGGACACAGACATTCAGTACTTC,CAIRDTDIQYF
NA,TRBV2,NA,TRBJ1-1,TGTGCCAGCAGGCCAGACAGAACTGAAGCTTTCTTT,CASRPDRTEAFF
NA,TRBV7-9,NA,TRBJ1-2,TGTGCCAGCAGTTACTACCGGAGGGGAACGGGAGGAGGCTACACCTTC,CASSYYRRGTGGGYTF
few,TRBV2,NA,TRBJ2-4,TGTGCCAGCAGTGCCAACTACCCCCTGTACTTC,CASSANYPLYF
few,TRBV10-3,TRBD1,TRBJ1-5,TGTGCCAGCAGTTTGGACAGGGGGTCACCCCAGCATTTT,CASSLDRGSPQHF
once,TRBV5-1,NA,TRBJ2-5,TGCGCCAGCAGCTTGGAGGGGCGCGGCAGGTCCCAAGAGACCCAGTACTTC,CASSLEGRGRSQETQYF
NA,TRBV5-1,NA,TRBJ2-5,TGCGCCAGCAGCTTCCTTCTGGCAGCTCAAGAGACCCAGTACTTC,CASSFLLAAQETQYF
NA,TRBV4-1,TRBD1,TRBJ1-2,TGCGCCAGCAGCCAAGATAACAGGGGGAACTATGGCTACACCTTC,CASSQDNRGNYGYTF
NA,TRBV5-4,TRBD1,TRBJ2-2,TGTGCCAGCAGCAGATACTCCGGGACAGGGAACACCGGGGAGCTGTTTTTT,CASSRYSGTGNTGELFF
NA,TRBV5-1,NA,TRBJ2-1,TGCGCCAGCACCCTCTCAGCCCAGGGTGAGCAGTTCTTC,CASTLSAQGEQFF